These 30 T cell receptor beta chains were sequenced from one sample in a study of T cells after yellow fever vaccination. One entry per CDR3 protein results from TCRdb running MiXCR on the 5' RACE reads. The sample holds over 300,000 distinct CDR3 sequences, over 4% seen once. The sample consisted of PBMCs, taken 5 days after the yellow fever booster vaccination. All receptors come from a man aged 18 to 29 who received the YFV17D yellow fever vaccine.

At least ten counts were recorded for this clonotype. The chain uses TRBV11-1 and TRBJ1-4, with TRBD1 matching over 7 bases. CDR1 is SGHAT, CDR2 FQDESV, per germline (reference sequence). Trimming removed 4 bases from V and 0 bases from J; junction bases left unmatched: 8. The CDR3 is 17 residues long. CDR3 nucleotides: TGTGCCAGCAGCTCACCCGGGACAGTCGCAACTAATGAAAAACTGTTTTTT. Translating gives CASSSPGTVATNEKLFF.

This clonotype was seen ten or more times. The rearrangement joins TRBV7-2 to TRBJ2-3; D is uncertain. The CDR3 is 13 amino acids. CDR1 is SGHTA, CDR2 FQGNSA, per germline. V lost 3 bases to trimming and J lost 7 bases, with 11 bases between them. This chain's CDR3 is CASSFILSNTQYF. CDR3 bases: TGTGCCAGCAGCTTTATTCTGTCTAATACGCAGTATTTT.

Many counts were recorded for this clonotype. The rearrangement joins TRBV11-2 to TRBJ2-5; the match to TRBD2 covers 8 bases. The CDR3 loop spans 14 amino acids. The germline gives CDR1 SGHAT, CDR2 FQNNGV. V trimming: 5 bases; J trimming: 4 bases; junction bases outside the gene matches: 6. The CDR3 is CASSAIAGLETQYF. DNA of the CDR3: TGTGCCAGCAGCGCCATAGCGGGACTAGAGACCCAGTACTTC.

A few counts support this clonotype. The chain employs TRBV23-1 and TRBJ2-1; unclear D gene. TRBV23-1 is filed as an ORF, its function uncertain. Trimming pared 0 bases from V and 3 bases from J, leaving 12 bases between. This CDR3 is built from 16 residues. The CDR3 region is CASSQSWQRNYNEQFF. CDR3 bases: TGCGCCAGCAGTCAATCTTGGCAGCGCAACTACAATGAGCAGTTCTTC.

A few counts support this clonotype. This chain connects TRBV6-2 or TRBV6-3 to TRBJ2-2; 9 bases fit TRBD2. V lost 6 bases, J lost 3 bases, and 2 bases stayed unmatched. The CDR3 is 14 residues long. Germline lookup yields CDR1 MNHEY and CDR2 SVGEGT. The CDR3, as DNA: TGTGCCAGCAGGCGGGGGGGTGACACCGGGGAGCTGTTTTTT. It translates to CASRRGGDTGELFF.

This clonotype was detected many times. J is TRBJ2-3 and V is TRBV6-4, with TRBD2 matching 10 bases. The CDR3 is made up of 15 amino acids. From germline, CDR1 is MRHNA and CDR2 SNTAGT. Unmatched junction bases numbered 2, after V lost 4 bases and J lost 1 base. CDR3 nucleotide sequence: TGTGCCAGCAGTGCAACTAGCGGGGGCACAGATACGCAGTATTTT. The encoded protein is CASSATSGGTDTQYF.

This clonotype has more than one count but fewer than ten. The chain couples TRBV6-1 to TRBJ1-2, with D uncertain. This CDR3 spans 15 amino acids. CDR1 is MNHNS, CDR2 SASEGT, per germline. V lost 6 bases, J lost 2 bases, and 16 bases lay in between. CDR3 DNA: TGTGCCAGCAGACCATTAACGGGGTCCAACTATGGCTACACCTTC. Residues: CASRPLTGSNYGYTF.

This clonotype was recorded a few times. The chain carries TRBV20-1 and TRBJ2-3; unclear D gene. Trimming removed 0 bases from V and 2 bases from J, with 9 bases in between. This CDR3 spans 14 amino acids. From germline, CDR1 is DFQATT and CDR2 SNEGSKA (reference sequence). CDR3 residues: CSARDQANTDTQYF. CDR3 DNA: TGCAGTGCTAGAGATCAGGCTAACACAGATACGCAGTATTTT.

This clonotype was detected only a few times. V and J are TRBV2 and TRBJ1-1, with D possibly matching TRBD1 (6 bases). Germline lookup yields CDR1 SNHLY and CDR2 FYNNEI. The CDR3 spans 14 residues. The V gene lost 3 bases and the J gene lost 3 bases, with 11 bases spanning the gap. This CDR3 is CASSDARGHTEAFF. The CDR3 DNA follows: TGTGCCAGCAGTGATGCCCGGGGGCACACTGAAGCTTTCTTT.

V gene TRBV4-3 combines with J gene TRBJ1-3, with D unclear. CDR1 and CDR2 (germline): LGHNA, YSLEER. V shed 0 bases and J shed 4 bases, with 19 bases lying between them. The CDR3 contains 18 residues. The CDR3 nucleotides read TGCGCCAGCAGCCAAGATCTGGGCCAGGCTTTAGTCGGAAACACCATATATTTT. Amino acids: CASSQDLGQALVGNTIYF.

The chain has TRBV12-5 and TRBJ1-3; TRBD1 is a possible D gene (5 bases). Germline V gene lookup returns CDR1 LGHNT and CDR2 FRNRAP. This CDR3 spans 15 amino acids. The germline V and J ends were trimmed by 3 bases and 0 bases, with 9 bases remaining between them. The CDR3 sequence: CASGFGAPSGNTIYF. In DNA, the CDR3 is TGTGCTAGTGGTTTCGGGGCCCCCTCTGGAAACACCATATATTTT.

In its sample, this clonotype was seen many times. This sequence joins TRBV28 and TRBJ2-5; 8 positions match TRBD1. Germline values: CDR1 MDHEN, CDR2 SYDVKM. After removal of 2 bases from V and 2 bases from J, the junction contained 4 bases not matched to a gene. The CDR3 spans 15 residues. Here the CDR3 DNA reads TGTGCCAGCAGTTTAGGGACAGGCGTTCAAGAGACCCAGTACTTC. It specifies CASSLGTGVQETQYF.

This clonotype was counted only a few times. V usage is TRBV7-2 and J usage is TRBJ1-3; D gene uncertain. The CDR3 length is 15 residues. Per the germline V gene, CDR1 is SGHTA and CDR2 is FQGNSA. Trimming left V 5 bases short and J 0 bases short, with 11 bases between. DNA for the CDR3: TGTGCCAGCAGCCCCGGGTCCCGCTCTGGAAACACCATATATTTT. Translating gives CASSPGSRSGNTIYF.

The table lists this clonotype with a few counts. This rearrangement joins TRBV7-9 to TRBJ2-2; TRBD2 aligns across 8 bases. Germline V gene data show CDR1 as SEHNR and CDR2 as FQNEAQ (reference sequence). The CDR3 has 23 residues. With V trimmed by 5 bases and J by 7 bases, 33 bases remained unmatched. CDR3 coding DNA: TGTGCCAGCAGCCGATTTTGGGGCGGGGGGTCTCCATACATCAAGAACCTCGTCGGGGAGCTGTTTTTT. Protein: CASSRFWGGGSPYIKNLVGELFF.

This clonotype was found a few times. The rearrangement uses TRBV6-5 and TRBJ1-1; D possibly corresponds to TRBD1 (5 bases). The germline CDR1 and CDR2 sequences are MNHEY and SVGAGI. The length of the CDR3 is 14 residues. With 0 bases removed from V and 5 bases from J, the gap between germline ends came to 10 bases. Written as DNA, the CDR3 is TGTGCCAGCAGTTACTCGGGGGTTGGGACTGAAGCTTTCTTT. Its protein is CASSYSGVGTEAFF.

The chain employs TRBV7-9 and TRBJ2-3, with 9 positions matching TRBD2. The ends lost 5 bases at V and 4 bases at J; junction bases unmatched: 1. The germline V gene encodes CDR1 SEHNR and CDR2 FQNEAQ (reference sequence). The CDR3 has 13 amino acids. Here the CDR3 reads CASSGTSSDTQYF. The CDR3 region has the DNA TGTGCCAGCAGCGGGACTAGCTCAGATACGCAGTATTTT.

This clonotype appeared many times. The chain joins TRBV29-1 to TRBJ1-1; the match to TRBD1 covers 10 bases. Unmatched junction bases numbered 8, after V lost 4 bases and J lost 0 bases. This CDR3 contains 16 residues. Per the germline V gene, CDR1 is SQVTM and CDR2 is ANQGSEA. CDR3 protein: CSVVGTGAGMNTEAFF. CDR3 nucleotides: TGCAGCGTTGTAGGGACAGGGGCAGGAATGAACACTGAAGCTTTCTTT.

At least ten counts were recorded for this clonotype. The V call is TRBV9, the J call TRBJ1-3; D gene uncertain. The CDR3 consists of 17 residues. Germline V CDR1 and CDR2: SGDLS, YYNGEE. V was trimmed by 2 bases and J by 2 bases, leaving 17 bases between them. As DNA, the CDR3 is TGTGCCAGCAGCGTGTCTTCGGTTGGGCAGACTGGAAACACCATATATTTT. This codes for CASSVSSVGQTGNTIYF.

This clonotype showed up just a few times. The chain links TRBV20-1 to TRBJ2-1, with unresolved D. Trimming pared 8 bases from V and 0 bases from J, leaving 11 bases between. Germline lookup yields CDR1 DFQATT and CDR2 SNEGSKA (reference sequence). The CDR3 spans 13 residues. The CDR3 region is CSPPGDSYNEQFF. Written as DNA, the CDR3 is TGCAGTCCACCGGGTGACTCCTACAATGAGCAGTTCTTC.

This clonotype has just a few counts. The DNA of the CDR3 is TGTGCCAGCAGTTACCCCCGGAGGACTGGCACAGATACGCAGTATTTT. The encoded protein is CASSYPRRTGTDTQYF. The chain has TRBV6-6 and TRBJ2-3; possible D gene TRBD2, 5 bases. This CDR3 has 16 amino acids. The ends were cut back, 2 bases at V and 1 base at J, with 13 bases in the middle. The germline gives CDR1 MNHNY, CDR2 SVGAGI (reference sequence).

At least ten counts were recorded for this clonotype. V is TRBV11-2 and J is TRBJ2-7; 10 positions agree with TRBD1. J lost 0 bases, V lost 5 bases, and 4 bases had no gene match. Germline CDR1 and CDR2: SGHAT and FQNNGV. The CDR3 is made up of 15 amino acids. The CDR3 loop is CASSKDRGSSYEQYV. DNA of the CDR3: TGTGCCAGCAGCAAGGACAGGGGGAGCTCCTACGAGCAGTACGTC.

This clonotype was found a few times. CDR3 sequence reads: CASSPYVSVGSYNEQFF. CDR3 DNA: TGTGCCAGCAGCCCATATGTGTCAGTCGGATCCTACAATGAGCAGTTCTTC. The chain employs TRBV9 and TRBJ2-1, with no clear D. The V end lost 4 bases, the J end lost 1 base, and 18 bases lay between the germline ends. CDR1 is SGDLS and CDR2 is YYNGEE in the germline V gene. The CDR3 contains 17 residues.

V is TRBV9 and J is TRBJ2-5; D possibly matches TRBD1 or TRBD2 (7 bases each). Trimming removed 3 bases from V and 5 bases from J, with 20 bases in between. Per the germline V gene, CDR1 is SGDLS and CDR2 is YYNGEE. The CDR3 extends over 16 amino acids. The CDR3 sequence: CASSAAAGTAGETQYF. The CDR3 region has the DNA TGTGCCAGCAGCGCAGCGGCGGGGACAGCGGGGGAGACCCAGTACTTC.

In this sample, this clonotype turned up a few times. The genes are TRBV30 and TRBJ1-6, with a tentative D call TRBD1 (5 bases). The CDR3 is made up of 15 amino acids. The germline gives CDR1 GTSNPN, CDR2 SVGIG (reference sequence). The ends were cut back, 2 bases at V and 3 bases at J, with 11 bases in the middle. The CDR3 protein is CAWSIQAIYNSPLHF. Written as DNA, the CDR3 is TGTGCCTGGAGTATACAGGCCATCTATAATTCACCCCTCCACTTT.

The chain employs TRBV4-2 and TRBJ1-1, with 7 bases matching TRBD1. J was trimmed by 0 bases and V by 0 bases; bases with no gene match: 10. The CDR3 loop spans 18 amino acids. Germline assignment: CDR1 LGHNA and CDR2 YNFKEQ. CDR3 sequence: CASSQDWIRTGMNTEAFF. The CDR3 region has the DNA TGTGCCAGCAGCCAAGATTGGATAAGGACAGGAATGAACACTGAAGCTTTCTTT.

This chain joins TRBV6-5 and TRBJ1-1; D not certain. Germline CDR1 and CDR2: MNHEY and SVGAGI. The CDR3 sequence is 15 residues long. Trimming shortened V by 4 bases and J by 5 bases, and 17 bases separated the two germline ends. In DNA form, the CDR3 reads TGTGCCAGCAGTTCCCCCGCAGGCAGAGGGACTGAAGCTTTCTTT. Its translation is CASSSPAGRGTEAFF.

CDR3 sequence reads: CASRPQGRYEAFF. Here the CDR3 DNA reads TGTGCCAGCCGGCCTCAGGGGCGATATGAAGCTTTCTTT. The rearrangement links TRBV6-2 or TRBV6-3 to TRBJ1-1; a weak D match, TRBD1 (6 bases). V shed 8 bases and J shed 7 bases, with 17 bases lying between them. Per germline, CDR1 MNHEY and CDR2 SVGEGT. This CDR3 has 13 residues.

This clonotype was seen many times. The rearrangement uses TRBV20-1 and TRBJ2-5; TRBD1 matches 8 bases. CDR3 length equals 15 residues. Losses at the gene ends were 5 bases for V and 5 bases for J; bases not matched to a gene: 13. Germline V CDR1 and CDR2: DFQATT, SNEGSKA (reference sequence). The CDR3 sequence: CSAQKRTGNLETQYF. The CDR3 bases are TGCAGTGCTCAAAAACGGACAGGGAATTTGGAGACCCAGTACTTC.

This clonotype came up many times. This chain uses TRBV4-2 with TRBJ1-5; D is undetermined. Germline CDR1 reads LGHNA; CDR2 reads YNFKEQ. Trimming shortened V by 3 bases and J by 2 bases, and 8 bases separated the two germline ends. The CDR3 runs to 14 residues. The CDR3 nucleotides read TGTGCCAGCAGCCAGGGCAGAGGCAATCAGCCCCAGCATTTT. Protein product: CASSQGRGNQPQHF.

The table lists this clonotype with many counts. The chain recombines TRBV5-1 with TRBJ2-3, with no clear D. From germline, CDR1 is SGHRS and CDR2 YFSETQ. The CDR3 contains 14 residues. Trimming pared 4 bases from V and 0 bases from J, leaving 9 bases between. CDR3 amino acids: CASSPGRSTDTQYF. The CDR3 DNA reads TGCGCCAGCAGCCCCGGACGTAGCACAGATACGCAGTATTTT.